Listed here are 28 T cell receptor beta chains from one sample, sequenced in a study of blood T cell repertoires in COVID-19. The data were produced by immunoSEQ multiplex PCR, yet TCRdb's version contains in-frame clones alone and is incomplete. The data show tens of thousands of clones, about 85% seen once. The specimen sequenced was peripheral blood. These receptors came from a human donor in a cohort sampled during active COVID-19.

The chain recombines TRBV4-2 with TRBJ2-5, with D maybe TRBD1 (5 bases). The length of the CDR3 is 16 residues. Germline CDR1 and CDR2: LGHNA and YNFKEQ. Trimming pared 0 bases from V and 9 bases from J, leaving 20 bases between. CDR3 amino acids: CASSQDRARAKIPQYF. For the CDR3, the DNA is TGTGCCAGCAGCCAAGATAGGGCCAGGGCGAAAATCCCCCAGTACTTC.

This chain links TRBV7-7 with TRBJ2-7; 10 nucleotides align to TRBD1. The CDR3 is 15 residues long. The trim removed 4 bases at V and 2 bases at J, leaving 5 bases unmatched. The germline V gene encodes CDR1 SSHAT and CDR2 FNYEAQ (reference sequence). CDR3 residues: CASSYGQGGTYEQYF. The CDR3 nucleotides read TGTGCCAGCAGCTATGGACAGGGGGGTACCTACGAGCAGTACTTC.

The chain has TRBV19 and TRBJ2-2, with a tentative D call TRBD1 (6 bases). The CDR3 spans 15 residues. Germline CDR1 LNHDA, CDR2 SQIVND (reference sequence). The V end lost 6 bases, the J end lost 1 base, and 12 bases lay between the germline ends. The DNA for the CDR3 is TGTGCCAGTAGGACTCAGGGGAAGAACACCGGGGAGCTGTTTTTT. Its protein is CASRTQGKNTGELFF.

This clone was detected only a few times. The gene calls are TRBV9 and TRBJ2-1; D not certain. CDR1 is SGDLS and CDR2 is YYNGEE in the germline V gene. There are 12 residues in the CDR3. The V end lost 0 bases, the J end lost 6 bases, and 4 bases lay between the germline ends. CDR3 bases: TGTGCCAGCAGCGTAGGGAGCAATGAGCAGTTCTTC. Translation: CASSVGSNEQFF.

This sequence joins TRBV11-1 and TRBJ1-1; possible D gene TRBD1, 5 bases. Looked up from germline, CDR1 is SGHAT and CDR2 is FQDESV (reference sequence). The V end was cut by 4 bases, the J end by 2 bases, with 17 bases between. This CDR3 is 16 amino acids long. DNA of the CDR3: TGTGCCAGCAGCTCCCCCCTACAGGCTACCAACACTGAAGCTTTCTTT. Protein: CASSSPLQATNTEAFF.

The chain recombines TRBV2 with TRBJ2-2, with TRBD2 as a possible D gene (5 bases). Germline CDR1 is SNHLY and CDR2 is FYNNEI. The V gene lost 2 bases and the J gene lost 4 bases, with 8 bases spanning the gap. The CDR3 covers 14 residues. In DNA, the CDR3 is TGTGCCAGCAGTGAACCAGCGGCCACCGGGGAGCTGTTTTTT. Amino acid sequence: CASSEPAATGELFF.

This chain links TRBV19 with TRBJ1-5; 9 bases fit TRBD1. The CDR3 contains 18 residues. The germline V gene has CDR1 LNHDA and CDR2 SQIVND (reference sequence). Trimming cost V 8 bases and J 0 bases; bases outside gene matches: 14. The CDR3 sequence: CASHRDRAYLYSNQPQHF. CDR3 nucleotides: TGTGCCAGTCACCGGGACAGGGCTTACCTTTATAGCAATCAGCCCCAGCATTTT. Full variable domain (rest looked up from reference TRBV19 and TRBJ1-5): DGGITQSPKYLFRKEGQNVTLSCEQNLNHDAMYWYRQDPGQGLRLIYYSQIVNDFQKGDIAEGYSVSREKKESFPLTVTSAQKNPTAFYLCASHRDRAYLYSNQPQHFGDGTRLSIL.

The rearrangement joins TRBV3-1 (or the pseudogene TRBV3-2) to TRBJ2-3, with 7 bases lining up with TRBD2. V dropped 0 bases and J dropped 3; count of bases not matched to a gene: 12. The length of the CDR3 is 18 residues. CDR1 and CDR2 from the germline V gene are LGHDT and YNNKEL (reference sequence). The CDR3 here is CASSQERRGTRATDTQYF. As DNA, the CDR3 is TGTGCCAGCAGCCAAGAGCGGCGGGGGACCCGGGCAACAGATACGCAGTATTTT.

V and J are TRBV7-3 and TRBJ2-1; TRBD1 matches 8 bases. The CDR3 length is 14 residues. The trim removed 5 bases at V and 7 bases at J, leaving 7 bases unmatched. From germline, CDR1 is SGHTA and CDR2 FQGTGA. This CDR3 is CASSQSGGRNEQFF. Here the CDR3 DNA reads TGTGCCAGCAGCCAATCAGGGGGCAGGAATGAGCAGTTCTTC.

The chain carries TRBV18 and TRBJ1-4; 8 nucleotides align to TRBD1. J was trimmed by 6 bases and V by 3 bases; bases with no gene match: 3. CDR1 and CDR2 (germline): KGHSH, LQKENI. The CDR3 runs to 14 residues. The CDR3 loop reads CASSPGQGYEKLFF. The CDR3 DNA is TGTGCCAGCTCACCCGGACAGGGCTATGAAAAACTGTTTTTT. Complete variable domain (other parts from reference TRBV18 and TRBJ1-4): NAGVMQNPRHLVRRRGQEARLRCSPMKGHSHVYWYRQLPEEGLKFMVYLQKENIIDESGMPKERFSAEFPKEGPSILRIQQVVRGDSAAYFCASSPGQGYEKLFFGSGTQLSVL.

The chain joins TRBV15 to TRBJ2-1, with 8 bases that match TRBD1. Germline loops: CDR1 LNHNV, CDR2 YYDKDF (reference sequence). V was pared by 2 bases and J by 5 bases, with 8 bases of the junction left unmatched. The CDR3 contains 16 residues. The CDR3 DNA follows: TGTGCCACCAGCAGACATCAGGGGGCAGGTAACAATGAGCAGTTCTTC. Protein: CATSRHQGAGNNEQFF. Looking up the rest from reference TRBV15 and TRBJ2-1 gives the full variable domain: DAMVIQNPRYQVTQFGKPVTLSCSQTLNHNVMYWYQQKSSQAPKLLFHYYDKDFNNEADTPDNFQSRRPNTSFCFLDIRSPGLGDTAMYLCATSRHQGAGNNEQFFGPGTRLTVL.

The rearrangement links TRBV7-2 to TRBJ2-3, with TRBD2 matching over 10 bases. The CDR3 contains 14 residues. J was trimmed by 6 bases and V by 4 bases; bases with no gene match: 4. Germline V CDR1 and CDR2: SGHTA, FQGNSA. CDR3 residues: CASSSGLATDTQYF. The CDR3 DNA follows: TGTGCCAGCAGCTCGGGACTAGCGACGGATACGCAGTATTTT. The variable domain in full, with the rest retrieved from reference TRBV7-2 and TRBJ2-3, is GAGVSQSPSNKVTEKGKDVELRCDPISGHTALYWYRQSLGQGLEFLIYFQGNSAPDKSGLPSDRFSAERTGGSVSTLTIQRTQQEDSAVYLCASSSGLATDTQYFGPGTRLTVL.

This chain's CDR3 is CASSQGQNTGELFF. The CDR3 DNA is TGTGCCAGCAGCCAGGGACAGAACACCGGGGAGCTGTTTTTT. V is TRBV3-1 (or the pseudogene TRBV3-2) and J is TRBJ2-2, with D possibly matching TRBD1 (6 bases). Germline CDR1 and CDR2: LGHDT and YNNKEL (reference sequence). Between the trimmed V and J ends, which lost 3 bases and 1 base, there was a span of 6 bases. The CDR3 is 14 residues long.

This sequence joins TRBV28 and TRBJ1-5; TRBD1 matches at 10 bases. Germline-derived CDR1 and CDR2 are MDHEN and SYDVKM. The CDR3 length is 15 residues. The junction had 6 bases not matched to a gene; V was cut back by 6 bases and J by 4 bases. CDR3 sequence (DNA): TGTGCCAGCAGCTCGGGACAGGGGAGAAATCAGCCCCAGCATTTT. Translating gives CASSSGQGRNQPQHF.

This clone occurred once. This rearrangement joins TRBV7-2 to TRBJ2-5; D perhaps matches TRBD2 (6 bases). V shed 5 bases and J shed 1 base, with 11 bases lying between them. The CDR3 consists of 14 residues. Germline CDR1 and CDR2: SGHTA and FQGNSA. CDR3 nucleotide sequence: TGTGCCAGCAGCCCGGTGGGAGGCCAAGAGACCCAGTACTTC. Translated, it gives CASSPVGGQETQYF.

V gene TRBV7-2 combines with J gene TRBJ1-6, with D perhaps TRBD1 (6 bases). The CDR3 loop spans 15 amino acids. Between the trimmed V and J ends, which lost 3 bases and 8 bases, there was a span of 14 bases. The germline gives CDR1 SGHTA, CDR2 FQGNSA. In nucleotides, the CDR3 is TGTGCCAGCAGCTTGGGACAATCTCCATATTCACCCCTCCACTTT. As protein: CASSLGQSPYSPLHF.

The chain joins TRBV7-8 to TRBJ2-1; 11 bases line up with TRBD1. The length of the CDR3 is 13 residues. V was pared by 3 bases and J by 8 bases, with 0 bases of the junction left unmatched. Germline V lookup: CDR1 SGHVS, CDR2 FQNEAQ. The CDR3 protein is CASSLDRGHEQFF. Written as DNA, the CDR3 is TGTGCCAGCAGCTTGGACAGGGGGCATGAGCAGTTCTTC.

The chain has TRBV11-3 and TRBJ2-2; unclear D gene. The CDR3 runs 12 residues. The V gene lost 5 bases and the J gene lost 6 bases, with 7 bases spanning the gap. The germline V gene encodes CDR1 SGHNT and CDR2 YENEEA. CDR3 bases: TGTGCCAGCAGCCAACCAGCCGGGGAGCTGTTTTTT. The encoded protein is CASSQPAGELFF. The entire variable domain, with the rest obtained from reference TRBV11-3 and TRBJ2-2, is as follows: EAGVVQSPRYKIIEKKQPVAFWCNPISGHNTLYWYLQNLGQGPELLIRYENEEAVDDSQLPKDRFSAERLKGVDSTLKIQPAELGDSAVYLCASSQPAGELFFGEGSRLTVL.

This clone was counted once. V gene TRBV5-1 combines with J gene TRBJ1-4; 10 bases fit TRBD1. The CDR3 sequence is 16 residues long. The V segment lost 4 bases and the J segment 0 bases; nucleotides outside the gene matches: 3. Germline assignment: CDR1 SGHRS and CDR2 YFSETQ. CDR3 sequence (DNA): TGCGCCAGCAGCCGCGGACAGGGGGCAACTAATGAAAAACTGTTTTTT. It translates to CASSRGQGATNEKLFF. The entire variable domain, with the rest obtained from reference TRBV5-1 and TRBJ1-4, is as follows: KAGVTQTPRYLIKTRGQQVTLSCSPISGHRSVSWYQQTPGQGLQFLFEYFSETQRNKGNFPGRFSGRQFSNSRSEMNVSTLELGDSALYLCASSRGQGATNEKLFFGSGTQLSVL.

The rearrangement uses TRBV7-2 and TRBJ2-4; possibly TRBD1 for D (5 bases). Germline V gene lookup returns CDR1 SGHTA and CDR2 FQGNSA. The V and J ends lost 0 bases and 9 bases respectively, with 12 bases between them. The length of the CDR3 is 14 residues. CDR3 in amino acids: CASSLAQTVSIQYF. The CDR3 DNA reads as TGTGCCAGCAGCTTAGCGCAGACAGTGAGCATTCAGTACTTC.

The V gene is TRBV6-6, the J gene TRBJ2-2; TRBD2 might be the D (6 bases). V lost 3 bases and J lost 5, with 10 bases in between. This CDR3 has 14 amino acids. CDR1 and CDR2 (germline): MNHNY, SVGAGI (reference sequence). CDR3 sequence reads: CASSYGGLTGELFF. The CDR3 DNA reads TGTGCCAGCAGTTATGGGGGGTTGACCGGGGAGCTGTTTTTT.

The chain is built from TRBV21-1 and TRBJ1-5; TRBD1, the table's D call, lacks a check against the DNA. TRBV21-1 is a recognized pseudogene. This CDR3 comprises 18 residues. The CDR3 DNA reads TGTGCCAGCAGCAAAGGAGGCAAAGGGGGTTATAGCAATCAGCCCCAGCATTTT. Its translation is CASSKGGKGGYSNQPQHF.

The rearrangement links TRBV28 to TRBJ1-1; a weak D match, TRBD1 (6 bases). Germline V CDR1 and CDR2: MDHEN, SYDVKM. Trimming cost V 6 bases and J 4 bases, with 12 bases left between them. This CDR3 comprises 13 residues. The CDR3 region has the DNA TGTGCCAGCAGCCCTAACAGGGTCACTGAAGCTTTCTTT. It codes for CASSPNRVTEAFF.

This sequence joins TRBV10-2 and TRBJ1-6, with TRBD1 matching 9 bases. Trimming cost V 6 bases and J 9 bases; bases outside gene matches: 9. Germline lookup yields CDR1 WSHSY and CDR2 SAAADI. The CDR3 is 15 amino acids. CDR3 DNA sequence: TGCGCCAGCAGGGCCGGGACAGGGCTTTTTTCACCCCTCCACTTT. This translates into CASRAGTGLFSPLHF.

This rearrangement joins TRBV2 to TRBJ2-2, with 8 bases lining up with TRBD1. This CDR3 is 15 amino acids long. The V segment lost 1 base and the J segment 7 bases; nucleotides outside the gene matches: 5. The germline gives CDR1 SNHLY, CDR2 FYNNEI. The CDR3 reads CASSEGDRFLGELFF. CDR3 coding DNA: TGTGCCAGCAGTGAAGGGGACAGGTTTCTCGGGGAGCTGTTTTTT.

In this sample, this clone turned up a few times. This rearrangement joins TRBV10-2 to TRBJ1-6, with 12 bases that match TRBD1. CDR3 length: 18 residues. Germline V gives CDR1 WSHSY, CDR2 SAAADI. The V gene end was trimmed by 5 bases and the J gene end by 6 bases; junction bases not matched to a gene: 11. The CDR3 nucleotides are TGCGCCAGCAGTACCGGGACAGGGGGCTATTCGGGTAATTCACCCCTCCACTTT. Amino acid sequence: CASSTGTGGYSGNSPLHF.

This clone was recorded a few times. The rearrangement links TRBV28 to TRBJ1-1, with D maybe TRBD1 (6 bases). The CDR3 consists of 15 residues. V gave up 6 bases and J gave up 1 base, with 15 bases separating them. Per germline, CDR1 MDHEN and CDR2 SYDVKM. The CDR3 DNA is TGTGCCAGCAGGGCCAGGGGAACGGGGAACACTGAAGCTTTCTTT. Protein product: CASRARGTGNTEAFF.

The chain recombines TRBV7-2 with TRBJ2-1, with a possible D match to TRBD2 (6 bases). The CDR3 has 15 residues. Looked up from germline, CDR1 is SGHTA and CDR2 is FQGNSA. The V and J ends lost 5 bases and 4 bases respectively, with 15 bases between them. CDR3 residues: CASSPTSPPYNEQFF. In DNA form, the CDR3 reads TGTGCCAGCAGCCCTACTAGCCCCCCATACAATGAGCAGTTCTTC.